This T cell receptor (beta chain) came from a study of blood T cell repertoires in COVID-19. Study summary: Samples representing acute and convalescent COVID-19 were sourced from the United States, Italy and Spain.

Only in-frame clones appear in the TCRdb table, and some are missing; sequencing was by immunoSEQ multiplex PCR. This sample has roughly 260,000 clones; about 88% occur once, and the top ten carry approximately 4%. The CDR3 totals 17 residues. With 3 bases clipped from V and 1 base from J, the junction kept 11 bases outside the gene matches. Germline-derived CDR1 and CDR2 are SGHNT and YENEEA. The receptor was derived from a man aged 55 to 69 who had recovered from COVID-19. The rearrangement uses TRBV11-3 and TRBJ1-1; TRBD1 aligns across 7 bases. The sample taken for sequencing was peripheral blood. This chain's CDR3 is CASSFFPQGRKNTEAFF. The DNA of the CDR3 is TGTGCCAGCAGCTTTTTCCCACAGGGGAGAAAGAACACTGAAGCTTTCTTT.